The source of this T cell receptor (beta chain) is a study of blood T cell repertoires in COVID-19. Per the authors' pipeline: Researchers report that nucleated cell counts were estimated from reference gene primer amplification. The repertoire was sequenced with immunoSEQ multiplex PCR; TCRdb's copy has only in-frame clones and lacks some. Clonal size and the V and J genes are those of that table, whereas D and trimming came from the DNA. The sample contains some 130,000 clones, about 92% of which appear only once. The sequenced sample consisted of peripheral blood. The receptor's source is a man between 45 and 60 years old with active COVID-19.

CDR3 in DNA: TGTGCCAGCAGTTCCTTGACAGGGACCCAACTAAGGGACTATGGCTACACCTTC. Protein: CASSSLTGTQLRDYGYTF. The rearrangement links TRBV6-2 or TRBV6-3 to TRBJ1-2, with 7 bases identical to TRBD1. Germline V CDR1 and CDR2: MNHEY, SVGEGT. The length of the CDR3 is 18 residues. Germline trimming cut 4 bases from V and 3 bases from J; bases unmatched to any gene: 17.